The sequence of this T cell receptor (beta chain) was determined in a study of T cell changes during pregnancy in multiple sclerosis. Sequencing was performed with immunoSEQ multiplex PCR; in TCRdb, only in-frame clones are kept and a portion is missing. The sample includes approximately 58,000 clones, roughly 90% seen only once; the top ten take 0.16%. The CDR3 has 14 amino acids. The V gene's germline CDR1 is LGHNA and CDR2 YNFKEQ. With 1 base removed from V and 7 bases from J, the gap between germline ends came to 11 bases. The material sequenced was CD4+ T cells from peripheral blood mononuclear cells, taken after pregnancy. The TCR comes from a female donor in good health, enrolled as a control in a pregnancy study. The J gene is TRBJ1-3, the V gene TRBV4-2; D is undetermined. The CDR3 sequence: CASSQVSAGNTIYF. The CDR3 region has the DNA TGTGCCAGCAGCCAAGTGTCGGCGGGGAACACCATATATTTT.